This T cell receptor (beta chain) is drawn from a study of molecular identifiers for immune sequencing clone quantification (dated by TCRdb to about 2018). Context from the whole study: In a replicate experiment, RNA from roughly 18,000 or 92,000 naive CD8 T cells was split into five aliquots, four of which were sequenced. The study was a methods study using CD8 T cells to benchmark molecular-identifier clustering-based TCR repertoire sequencing (MIDCIRS) and TCR RNA copy counting. What the research found in general, with its limitations: Clones above 20 RNA copies held over 98% of molecules in CMV-specific effector cells but under 1% in naive cells. Spiked-in Jurkat TCR RNA equal to a single cell's worth was reported to be detectable even within one million naive CD8 T cells. When barcode sub-clustering was omitted, TCR diversity was inflated by chimeric consensus sequences, with chimeras reaching as high as 47%. The naive libraries included spiked-in Jurkat TCR RNA (10 copies' worth), and this RNA is not part of the donor repertoire. Highly expanded clone sizes could be underestimated if identical TCR molecules share a barcode. Modeling gave about 3.2 recovered TCR RNA copies per cell versus about 10 by digital PCR, implying around 30% capture efficiency.

Libraries of naive CD8 T cells were built from around 20,000 to 1,000,000 sorted cells, with 10%, 30% or 50% of the purified RNA used. Naive CD8 T cells were FACS-sorted as CD8+CD4-CCR7+CD45RA+ on a BD FACSAria II into RLT Plus buffer. To test detection sensitivity, Jurkat RNA equal to approximately 10 TCR copies was added to samples of about 18,000-1,100,000 naive CD8 T cells. CD8 T cells were enriched with RosetteSep CD8+ T Cell Enrichment Cocktail and Ficoll-Paque, followed by ACK red cell lysis. The library came from PCR. Sequencing used an Illumina HiSeq 4000. Bulk TCR libraries were made following a previously described method, with the TCR primers given in Table S5. Purification of total RNA was performed with the Qiagen AllPrep DNA/RNA kit. Before analysis, reads from multiple sequencing runs of the same library were pooled. As for how the authors treated the data: Reads were retained only if an exact TCR constant sequence was present, and the retained reads were trimmed to 150 nt and grouped according to their 12-nt molecular barcodes. Reads in each barcode group were sub-clustered using a 15% Levenshtein threshold, and a quality-weighted consensus sequence was built for each RNA molecule. Non-functional sequences were discarded, and so were lower-count sequences lying one edit away from another sequence. Barcode sub-clusters with fewer than 20% of the maximum read count were removed, based on fitting two negative binomial distributions. The public reads were run again by TCRdb, first through fastp at Q25 and then through MiXCR, and only productive beta chains were kept. Under each unique CDR3 protein, matching rows form one entry showing the most common genes and DNA. The V and J calls were not made by the authors but by TCRdb's processing. For this sample the table gives some 93,000 distinct CDR3 sequences, of which around 20% were detected only once. Of the sample, about 1% is held by the ten largest clones.

This clonotype has only a few counts. Its target antigen remains unknown. Nothing much larger sits one base from this clone, and base qualities are not available. Via the germline V gene, CDR1 is SGHAT and CDR2 FQNNGV. The CDR3 runs 15 residues from the cysteine to the phenylalanine. The only DNA kept is the CDR3, 45 bases in frame from the first base. A distance of 13 bases separates the germline ends of V and J, which lose 0 bases and 5 bases respectively. Recombination joined TRBV11-2 with TRBJ2-5; TRBD2 is a weak D gene call, 6 bases matching. The sequence was obtained from a human donor in good health. Some libraries in this study had Jurkat cell RNA spiked in. Sequencing used naive CD8+ T cells from blood, with Jurkat cell RNA spiked in. The sample's cell subset or site label, in plain terms: FACS-sorted CD8+CD4-CCR7+CD45RA+ naive T cells. DNA sequence: TGTGCCAGCAGCTTAGATCTGGGGGGAGGCGAGACCCAGTACTTC. Its translation is CASSLDLGGGETQYF. The reference TRBV11-2 and TRBJ2-5 proteins fill in what lies around the CDR3, so the full variable domain reads EAGVAQSPRYKIIEKRQSVAFWCNPISGHATLYWYQQILGQGPKLLIQFQNNGVVDDSQLPKDRFSAERLKGVDSTLKIQPAKLEDSAVYLCASSLDLGGGETQYFGPGTRLLVL.